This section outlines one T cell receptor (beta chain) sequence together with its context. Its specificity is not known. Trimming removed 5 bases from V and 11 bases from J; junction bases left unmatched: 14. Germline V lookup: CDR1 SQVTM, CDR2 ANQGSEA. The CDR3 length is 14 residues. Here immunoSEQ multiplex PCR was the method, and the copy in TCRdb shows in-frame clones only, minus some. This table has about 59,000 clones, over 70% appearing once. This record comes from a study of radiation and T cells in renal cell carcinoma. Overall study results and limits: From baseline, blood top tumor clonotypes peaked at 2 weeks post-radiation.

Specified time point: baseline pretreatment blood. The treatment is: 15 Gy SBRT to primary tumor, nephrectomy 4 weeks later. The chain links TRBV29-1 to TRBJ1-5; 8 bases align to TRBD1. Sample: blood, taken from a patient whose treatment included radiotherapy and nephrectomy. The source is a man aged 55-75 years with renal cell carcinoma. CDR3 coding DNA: TGCAGCGTTACTACCGGACAGGGAATAGGGTCCCAGCATTTT. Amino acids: CSVTTGQGIGSQHF. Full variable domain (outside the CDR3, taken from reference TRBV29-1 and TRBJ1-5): SAVISQKPSRDICQRGTSLTIQCQVDSQVTMMFWYRQQPGQSLTLIATANQGSEATYESGFVIDKFPISRPNLTFSTLTVSNMSPEDSSIYLCSVTTGQGIGSQHFGDGTRLSIL.